A selection of T cell receptor beta chains follows, all from one sample in a study of tumor-infiltrating lymphocytes in primary liver carcinoma. From the multiplex PCR reads, TCRdb called clonotypes with MiXCR, one entry per CDR3 protein. The sample contains fewer than 350,000 distinct CDR3 sequences, about 61% of which appear only once. Sequenced: peripheral blood. Every receptor here comes from a man aged 40-50 years with primary liver carcinoma and hepatitis B virus infection. The CDR3 runs from the conserved cysteine through the conserved F or W. Fields, in order: CDR3 DNA, CDR3 protein, clone size, J gene, D gene, V gene, CDR3 length. A D gene is named only where the DNA matches it firmly. Only some rows state a clone size, as once, few, many or a class for expanded clones.

CDR3 DNA: TGCAGCGTTGAAGAAGCGAGAGCTAACTATGGCTACACCTTC; CDR3 protein: CSVEEARANYGYTF; clone size: few; J gene: TRBJ1-2; D gene: -; V gene: TRBV29-1; CDR3 length: 14
CDR3 DNA: TGTGCTAGTGGTCCCCGTTACTCCAATGAGCCGTTCTTC; CDR3 protein: CASGPRYSNEPFF; clone size: once; J gene: TRBJ2-1; D gene: -; V gene: TRBV12-5; CDR3 length: 13
CDR3 DNA: TGTGCCAGCAGCCAAGACAGTCTTTCGGGTGAAGCTTTCTTT; CDR3 protein: CASSQDSLSGEAFF; clone size: -; J gene: TRBJ1-1; D gene: -; V gene: TRBV11-2; CDR3 length: 14
CDR3 DNA: TGTGCCAGCACACCCCTCCGGGACGGGGCTATCACCGGGGAGCTGTTTTTT; CDR3 protein: CASTPLRDGAITGELFF; clone size: -; J gene: TRBJ2-2; D gene: -; V gene: TRBV28; CDR3 length: 17
CDR3 DNA: TGCGCCAGCGGGGTCACAGGGGAGGCTTACTATGGCTACACCTTC; CDR3 protein: CASGVTGEAYYGYTF; clone size: -; J gene: TRBJ1-2; D gene: TRBD1; V gene: TRBV10-2; CDR3 length: 15
CDR3 DNA: TGTGCCAACAGCACGAGACTAGCGGGAGCAGCAGATACGCAGTATTTT; CDR3 protein: CANSTRLAGAADTQYF; clone size: -; J gene: TRBJ2-3; D gene: TRBD2; V gene: TRBV11-2; CDR3 length: 16
CDR3 DNA: TGTGCCTGGAGTGTAAGGACAGGGTTCGAGCAGTACTTC; CDR3 protein: CAWSVRTGFEQYF; clone size: -; J gene: TRBJ2-7; D gene: TRBD1; V gene: TRBV30; CDR3 length: 13
CDR3 DNA: TGTGCCAGCAGTTTTCTGACTAGCGGGGAATCCACAGATACGCAGTATTTT; CDR3 protein: CASSFLTSGESTDTQYF; clone size: -; J gene: TRBJ2-3; D gene: TRBD2; V gene: TRBV12-3/TRBV12-4; CDR3 length: 17
CDR3 DNA: TGTGCCAGCAGTTTAGAACAAGGCCGCGATGGCTACACCTTC; CDR3 protein: CASSLEQGRDGYTF; clone size: many; J gene: TRBJ1-2; D gene: -; V gene: TRBV12-3/TRBV12-4; CDR3 length: 14
CDR3 DNA: TGTGCCAGCATTTACCGGACAGGGGCCAACGAGCAGTACTTC; CDR3 protein: CASIYRTGANEQYF; clone size: -; J gene: TRBJ2-7; D gene: TRBD1; V gene: TRBV6-5; CDR3 length: 14
CDR3 DNA: TGTGCCAGCGGGGGAGGACTAGATAACACCGGGGAGCTGTTTTTT; CDR3 protein: CASGGGLDNTGELFF; clone size: many; J gene: TRBJ2-2; D gene: TRBD2; V gene: TRBV6-1; CDR3 length: 15
CDR3 DNA: TGTGCTAGCAGCGCGCAAACCGGGACACGGACAGGAGAGCAGTACTTC; CDR3 protein: CASSAQTGTRTGEQYF; clone size: -; J gene: TRBJ2-7; D gene: TRBD1; V gene: TRBV11-2; CDR3 length: 16
CDR3 DNA: TGTGCCAGTAGCCGGACTAGCGGGGAGACGGAGGCGCAGTTCTTC; CDR3 protein: CASSRTSGETEAQFF; clone size: many; J gene: TRBJ2-1; D gene: TRBD2; V gene: TRBV11-2; CDR3 length: 15
CDR3 DNA: TGTGCCATAACCAAACCGGGACAGGATGAAGCTTTCTTT; CDR3 protein: CAITKPGQDEAFF; clone size: many; J gene: TRBJ1-1; D gene: TRBD1; V gene: TRBV11-2; CDR3 length: 13
CDR3 DNA: TGTGCCAGCAGTAATAACGGAGGGCCTTATGGCTACACCTTC; CDR3 protein: CASSNNGGPYGYTF; clone size: many; J gene: TRBJ1-2; D gene: -; V gene: TRBV12-3/TRBV12-4; CDR3 length: 14
CDR3 DNA: TGTGCCAGCAGTCGACAGGGGGCTTGGTCACCCCTCCACTTT; CDR3 protein: CASSRQGAWSPLHF; clone size: -; J gene: TRBJ1-6; D gene: TRBD1; V gene: TRBV12-3/TRBV12-4; CDR3 length: 14
CDR3 DNA: TGTGCCTGCAGCTTTACCCGGGAGACCCAATACTTC; CDR3 protein: CACSFTRETQYF; clone size: -; J gene: TRBJ2-5; D gene: -; V gene: TRBV11-2; CDR3 length: 12
CDR3 DNA: TGTGCCAGCAGCCAAGTTTCCATGGGGGATTGGGGCTACACCTTC; CDR3 protein: CASSQVSMGDWGYTF; clone size: -; J gene: TRBJ1-2; D gene: -; V gene: TRBV4-2; CDR3 length: 15
CDR3 DNA: TGTGCCAGCAGTTCCCACGGGGAGAGTACTGAAGCTTTCTTT; CDR3 protein: CASSSHGESTEAFF; clone size: -; J gene: TRBJ1-1; D gene: -; V gene: TRBV28; CDR3 length: 14
CDR3 DNA: TGTGCCAGCAGCCCGACAGGGACCCTCTATGGGCAGTACTTC; CDR3 protein: CASSPTGTLYGQYF; clone size: many; J gene: TRBJ2-7; D gene: TRBD1; V gene: TRBV11-1; CDR3 length: 14
CDR3 DNA: TGTGCCTCCAAATGGGGGACAGGAGTGAACACTGAAGCTTTCTTT; CDR3 protein: CASKWGTGVNTEAFF; clone size: many; J gene: TRBJ1-1; D gene: TRBD1; V gene: TRBV10-3; CDR3 length: 15
CDR3 DNA: TGTGACAGCAGTCACCCCCCCTGGGGCAAAGAAGAGACCCAGTACTTC; CDR3 protein: CDSSHPPWGKEETQYF; clone size: -; J gene: TRBJ2-5; D gene: -; V gene: TRBV5-4; CDR3 length: 16
CDR3 DNA: TGTGCCAGCAGCTTAGTCAGGGGGCGAAATGAAGAACTATTTTTT; CDR3 protein: CASSLVRGRNEELFF; clone size: -; J gene: TRBJ1-4; D gene: TRBD1; V gene: TRBV11-2; CDR3 length: 15
CDR3 DNA: TGTGCCAGCAGCCACCGGGGCCGGGAACAGTTCTTC; CDR3 protein: CASSHRGREQFF; clone size: -; J gene: TRBJ2-1; D gene: -; V gene: TRBV28; CDR3 length: 12
CDR3 DNA: TGCAGCGTTGATTGGGGGGATGGCTATGGCTACACCTTC; CDR3 protein: CSVDWGDGYGYTF; clone size: many; J gene: TRBJ1-2; D gene: -; V gene: TRBV29-1; CDR3 length: 13
CDR3 DNA: TGCGCCAGCAGCTCGGACACCCCAGGCACCGGGGAGCTGTTTTTT; CDR3 protein: CASSSDTPGTGELFF; clone size: few; J gene: TRBJ2-2; D gene: -; V gene: TRBV5-1; CDR3 length: 15
CDR3 DNA: TGTGCCAGCAGCTGCTCAGGGTCCCCCGGGGAGCTGTTTTTT; CDR3 protein: CASSCSGSPGELFF; clone size: -; J gene: TRBJ2-2; D gene: -; V gene: TRBV6-2/TRBV6-3; CDR3 length: 14
CDR3 DNA: TGCAGTGCTAGAGGAGGGGCCTACTCCTACGAGCAGTACTTC; CDR3 protein: CSARGGAYSYEQYF; clone size: -; J gene: TRBJ2-7; D gene: -; V gene: TRBV20-1; CDR3 length: 14
CDR3 DNA: TGTGCCAGCAGTGAAATGCGGTCGCCGGGATACAATGAGCAGTTCTTC; CDR3 protein: CASSEMRSPGYNEQFF; clone size: -; J gene: TRBJ2-1; D gene: -; V gene: TRBV6-1; CDR3 length: 16
CDR3 DNA: TGTGCCAGCAGTGCAGGGAACTATGGCTACACCTTC; CDR3 protein: CASSAGNYGYTF; clone size: many; J gene: TRBJ1-2; D gene: -; V gene: TRBV6-1; CDR3 length: 12
CDR3 DNA: TGCAGCGTTGCCCACCGGACAGGGGAGGACTATGGCTACACCTTC; CDR3 protein: CSVAHRTGEDYGYTF; clone size: few; J gene: TRBJ1-2; D gene: TRBD1; V gene: TRBV29-1; CDR3 length: 15
CDR3 DNA: TGCGCCAGCAGGGAAACAGGTGGAGTCTGCGAGCGGTACTTC; CDR3 protein: CASRETGGVCERYF; clone size: -; J gene: TRBJ2-7; D gene: -; V gene: TRBV4-1; CDR3 length: 14
CDR3 DNA: TGCGTCAGCAGCCAAGAATGGGGGAATGGGGTGGGGGGCTACGAGCAGTACTTC; CDR3 protein: CVSSQEWGNGVGGYEQYF; clone size: few; J gene: TRBJ2-7; D gene: -; V gene: TRBV4-1; CDR3 length: 18
CDR3 DNA: TGTGCCAGCAGTCAAGCAGGGTTCGGGACCAACGTCCTGACTTTC; CDR3 protein: CASSQAGFGTNVLTF; clone size: -; J gene: TRBJ2-6; D gene: -; V gene: TRBV6-1; CDR3 length: 15
CDR3 DNA: TGTCCCAGCAGTTCCGCGACGAGCGGGTCCTCCTACGAACAGTACTTC; CDR3 protein: CPSSSATSGSSYEQYF; clone size: -; J gene: TRBJ2-7; D gene: -; V gene: TRBV6-2/TRBV6-3; CDR3 length: 16
CDR3 DNA: TGTGCCAGTAGATCCGGACAGGGTGGTCATGAGCAGTTCTTC; CDR3 protein: CASRSGQGGHEQFF; clone size: -; J gene: TRBJ2-1; D gene: TRBD1; V gene: TRBV19; CDR3 length: 14
CDR3 DNA: TGCACCAGGAGCGAGCAAGGGTCCCATCAGCCCCAGCATTTT; CDR3 protein: CTRSEQGSHQPQHF; clone size: -; J gene: TRBJ1-5; D gene: -; V gene: TRBV4-2; CDR3 length: 14
CDR3 DNA: TGTGCCAGCAGTTATACTAGCGGCGCGGGAGAGACCCACTACTTT; CDR3 protein: CASSYTSGAGETHYF; clone size: -; J gene: TRBJ2-5; D gene: TRBD2; V gene: TRBV12-3/TRBV12-4; CDR3 length: 15
CDR3 DNA: TGTGCCATGACGCGTACGCGGACAGATACGGAGTATTTT; CDR3 protein: CAMTRTRTDTEYF; clone size: -; J gene: TRBJ2-3; D gene: -; V gene: TRBV11-2; CDR3 length: 13
CDR3 DNA: TGCGCCAGCCGAAGACAGGGGACTGATGGCTGCACCTTC; CDR3 protein: CASRRQGTDGCTF; clone size: -; J gene: TRBJ1-2; D gene: TRBD1; V gene: TRBV5-1; CDR3 length: 13
CDR3 DNA: TGCAGTGCTCCTAGCGGGCGAAGGTACGAGCAGTACTTC; CDR3 protein: CSAPSGRRYEQYF; clone size: -; J gene: TRBJ2-7; D gene: TRBD2; V gene: TRBV20-1; CDR3 length: 13
CDR3 DNA: TGTGCCAGCAGCCCCATGCCCGGGAGGGCCTACGAGCAGTACTTC; CDR3 protein: CASSPMPGRAYEQYF; clone size: -; J gene: TRBJ2-7; D gene: TRBD2; V gene: TRBV4-2; CDR3 length: 15
CDR3 DNA: TGTGCCAGCAGACTAACGAACATCGGGGAGCTATTTTTT; CDR3 protein: CASRLTNIGELFF; clone size: -; J gene: TRBJ2-2; D gene: -; V gene: TRBV6-5; CDR3 length: 13
CDR3 DNA: TGCGCCAGCAGCTTGGCCGGGTACACAGATACGCAGTATTTT; CDR3 protein: CASSLAGYTDTQYF; clone size: -; J gene: TRBJ2-3; D gene: -; V gene: TRBV5-1; CDR3 length: 14
CDR3 DNA: TGTGCCAGCAGCTTGGGCGGGCGGGAGAAGGGAAATGAGCAGTTCTTC; CDR3 protein: CASSLGGREKGNEQFF; clone size: -; J gene: TRBJ2-1; D gene: TRBD2; V gene: TRBV5-6; CDR3 length: 16
CDR3 DNA: TGCGCCAGCAGCCAAGTAAGAATGCGGTCCCGGGGGGCTCAGCCCCAGCATTTT; CDR3 protein: CASSQVRMRSRGAQPQHF; clone size: many; J gene: TRBJ1-5; D gene: -; V gene: TRBV4-1; CDR3 length: 18
CDR3 DNA: TGTGCCAGCAGCTTAGAGACCAGCGGGAGGTACAATGAGCTGTTCTTC; CDR3 protein: CASSLETSGRYNELFF; clone size: -; J gene: TRBJ2-1; D gene: TRBD2; V gene: TRBV11-3; CDR3 length: 16
CDR3 DNA: TGTGCCTGGAGTAACCGTTTTGGCTACACCTTC; CDR3 protein: CAWSNRFGYTF; clone size: -; J gene: TRBJ1-2; D gene: -; V gene: TRBV30; CDR3 length: 11
CDR3 DNA: TGTGCCAGCAGCTTGATTGGTGTCCAACAAGAGACCCAGTACTTC; CDR3 protein: CASSLIGVQQETQYF; clone size: -; J gene: TRBJ2-5; D gene: -; V gene: TRBV5-6; CDR3 length: 15
CDR3 DNA: TGTGCCAGCAGCATGTCTTCACACGGAGACACAGATACGCAGTATTTT; CDR3 protein: CASSMSSHGDTDTQYF; clone size: -; J gene: TRBJ2-3; D gene: -; V gene: TRBV11-2; CDR3 length: 16
CDR3 DNA: TGTGCCAGCAGTACGACTAGCGGGAGGGATGGGGCCAACGTCCTGACTTTC; CDR3 protein: CASSTTSGRDGANVLTF; clone size: few; J gene: TRBJ2-6; D gene: TRBD2; V gene: TRBV28; CDR3 length: 17
CDR3 DNA: TGTGCCAGCAGTTCTAGATCTCGTCTCGGGGATACGCAGTATTTT; CDR3 protein: CASSSRSRLGDTQYF; clone size: once; J gene: TRBJ2-3; D gene: -; V gene: TRBV11-1; CDR3 length: 15
CDR3 DNA: TGTGCCATCAGTGAGTCGACAGGGACAGATACGCAGTATTTT; CDR3 protein: CAISESTGTDTQYF; clone size: many; J gene: TRBJ2-3; D gene: TRBD1; V gene: TRBV10-3; CDR3 length: 14
CDR3 DNA: TGTGCCAGCAGTGCGCTAGGCTACAATGAGCAGTTCTTC; CDR3 protein: CASSALGYNEQFF; clone size: many; J gene: TRBJ2-1; D gene: -; V gene: TRBV12-3/TRBV12-4; CDR3 length: 13
CDR3 DNA: TGTGCCAGCAGTGCAACGGGCGGGACCCTACTGGATAATGAGCAGTTCTTC; CDR3 protein: CASSATGGTLLDNEQFF; clone size: few; J gene: TRBJ2-1; D gene: -; V gene: TRBV2; CDR3 length: 17